These T cell receptor beta chains were read from a single sample in a study of beta chain features in type 1 diabetes. Profiling relied on immunoSEQ multiplex PCR, and the TCRdb table lists in-frame clones only, not all of them. The sample has more than 250,000 clones; 24% are singletons. Sequenced input: naive CD4+ T cells from blood. The receptors stem from a woman aged 25-40 years with type 1 diabetes. Each CDR3 is given with its conserved first and last residue. A D gene is named only where the DNA matches it firmly. For some rows the clone size is stated as once, few or many, or as a class when expanded; others skip it.

V gene	J gene	D gene	clone size	CDR3 protein	CDR3 DNA
TRBV7-8	TRBJ2-1	NA	NA	CASSLEWGFRDEQFF	TGTGCCAGCAGCTTAGAATGGGGCTTCCGCGATGAGCAGTTCTTC
TRBV9	TRBJ2-5	TRBD2	few	CASSVGGSGSETQYF	TGTGCCAGCAGCGTAGGGGGTAGCGGGAGTGAGACCCAGTACTTC
TRBV7-9	TRBJ1-2	TRBD1	few	CASSMTGIGYGYTF	TGTGCCAGCAGCATGACAGGGATTGGCTATGGCTACACCTTC
TRBV30	TRBJ1-1	NA	few	CAWSFNRDTEAFF	TGTGCCTGGAGCTTTAACAGGGACACTGAAGCTTTCTTT
TRBV4-1	TRBJ2-7	NA	NA	CASSQVDFLSYEQYF	TGCGCCAGCAGCCAAGTAGACTTCCTCTCCTACGAGCAGTACTTC
TRBV6-5	TRBJ2-5	NA	few	CASSYSGAETQYF	TGTGCCAGCAGTTATTCAGGGGCAGAGACCCAGTACTTC
TRBV7-2	TRBJ1-5	NA	NA	CASSLVAEQPQHF	TGTGCCAGCAGCTTAGTGGCAGAACAGCCCCAGCATTTT
TRBV6-5	TRBJ1-2	NA	few	CASSYFGGNYGYTF	TGTGCCAGCAGTTACTTTGGGGGGAACTATGGCTACACCTTC
TRBV18	TRBJ2-7	NA	NA	CASSPPGTRAGHEQYF	TGTGCCAGCTCACCACCAGGGACACGGGCAGGGCACGAGCAGTACTTC
TRBV2	TRBJ2-6	NA	NA	CASAYRVSGANVLTF	TGTGCCAGCGCATACCGGGTGTCTGGGGCCAACGTCCTGACTTTC
TRBV30	TRBJ1-3	NA	NA	CAWSALEANSGNTIYF	TGTGCCTGGAGCGCGCTGGAGGCCAACTCTGGAAACACCATATATTTT
TRBV4-1	TRBJ1-2	NA	few	CASSQQDYGYTF	TGCGCCAGCAGCCAACAGGATTATGGCTACACCTTC
TRBV19	TRBJ2-7	TRBD2	few	CASSTGTSGRTEQYF	TGTGCCAGTAGTACAGGGACTAGCGGGAGGACCGAGCAGTACTTC
TRBV5-1	TRBJ2-7	TRBD2	few	CASSWSSGRPSYEQYF	TGCGCCAGCAGCTGGAGTAGCGGGAGGCCCTCCTACGAGCAGTACTTC
TRBV4-1	TRBJ2-4	NA	once	CASSHREKSKNIQYF	TGCGCCAGCAGCCACCGGGAGAAGTCTAAAAACATTCAGTACTTC
TRBV9	TRBJ2-3	TRBD1	once	CASSPQGQGGTDTQYF	TGTGCCAGCAGCCCCCAGGGACAGGGTGGAACAGATACGCAGTATTTT
TRBV4-2	TRBJ2-1	TRBD2	NA	CASSQVETAGGVDEQFF	TGTGCCAGCAGCCAAGTCGAAACGGCGGGAGGTGTCGATGAGCAGTTCTTC
TRBV2	TRBJ1-2	NA	NA	CASSERQIYGYTF	TGTGCCAGCAGTGAACGACAGATCTATGGCTACACCTTC
TRBV5-1	TRBJ2-5	TRBD2	few	CASSLELAGSVKETQYF	TGCGCCAGCAGCTTGGAGCTAGCGGGATCCGTCAAAGAGACCCAGTACTTC
TRBV6-6	TRBJ1-1	TRBD1	few	CASRSTGDAEAFF	TGTGCCAGCAGATCGACAGGGGACGCTGAAGCTTTCTTT
TRBV18	TRBJ2-5	TRBD1	few	CASQWTGLQETQYF	TGTGCCAGCCAATGGACAGGACTCCAAGAGACCCAGTACTTC
TRBV28	TRBJ2-4	NA	NA	CASSLAGAKNIQYF	TGTGCCAGCAGTTTAGCCGGGGCCAAAAACATTCAGTACTTC
TRBV29-1	TRBJ1-1	NA	NA	CSVGGNTETFF	TGCAGCGTTGGGGGCAACACTGAAACTTTCTTT
TRBV28	TRBJ2-7	TRBD1	few	CASSLIGTAPKTYEQYF	TGTGCCAGCAGTTTAATCGGGACAGCACCGAAAACCTACGAGCAGTACTTC
TRBV28	TRBJ2-4	NA	few	CASSLPDGVNIQYF	TGTGCCAGCAGTTTACCGGACGGGGTAAACATTCAGTACTTC
TRBV30	TRBJ1-1	NA	few	CAWRPRITNTEAFF	TGTGCCTGGAGGCCCAGAATAACGAACACTGAAGCTTTCTTT
TRBV7-2	TRBJ1-2	TRBD1	NA	CASSFTTGASYGYTF	TGTGCCAGCAGCTTTACAACAGGGGCGTCCTATGGCTACACCTTC
TRBV7-9	TRBJ1-5	NA	NA	CASSEQGTQPQHF	TGTGCCAGCAGCGAGCAGGGGACTCAGCCCCAGCATTTT
TRBV29-1	TRBJ1-1	NA	NA	CSVGGDRGTEAFF	TGCAGCGTTGGGGGCGATAGGGGCACTGAAGCTTTCTTT
TRBV2	TRBJ2-7	NA	few	CASSEAAGYGEQYF	TGTGCCAGCAGTGAAGCGGCGGGGTACGGCGAGCAGTACTTC
TRBV10-3	TRBJ2-1	NA	few	CAISEKREQFF	TGTGCCATCAGTGAAAAGAGGGAGCAGTTCTTC
TRBV7-9	TRBJ1-1	NA	few	CASTRWVEENTEAFF	TGTGCCAGCACCCGGTGGGTAGAGGAGAACACTGAAGCTTTCTTT
TRBV30	TRBJ2-2	NA	NA	CAWSTGLDTGELFF	TGTGCCTGGAGTACAGGGTTGGACACCGGGGAGCTGTTTTTT
TRBV5-1	TRBJ2-2	NA	NA	CASSSGLEELFF	TGCGCCAGCAGCTCAGGTTTGGAGGAGCTGTTTTTT
TRBV4-1	TRBJ2-2	NA	few	CASSQERQGTPNTGELFF	TGCGCCAGCAGCCAAGAACGGCAAGGGACACCGAACACCGGGGAGCTGTTTTTT
TRBV14	TRBJ1-1	TRBD1	NA	CASSLYRGNTEAFF	TGTGCCAGCAGCCTGTACAGGGGGAACACTGAAGCTTTCTTT
TRBV7-9	TRBJ2-1	NA	NA	CASSAGDTPLSYNEQFF	TGTGCCAGCAGCGCCGGGGATACCCCCCTCTCCTACAATGAGCAGTTCTTC
TRBV6-1	TRBJ2-1	TRBD2	few	CASRALAGVYNEQFF	TGTGCCAGCAGAGCCCTAGCGGGGGTATACAATGAGCAGTTCTTC
TRBV15	TRBJ2-2	NA	NA	CATSRDPNTGELFF	TGTGCCACCAGCAGAGATCCAAACACCGGGGAGCTGTTTTTT
TRBV19	TRBJ2-6	NA	NA	CASNRELIGGANVLTF	TGTGCCAGTAACCGGGAGCTAATCGGGGGGGCCAACGTCCTGACTTTC
TRBV30	TRBJ2-5	TRBD2	NA	CAWGLAGASYQETQYF	TGTGCCTGGGGACTAGCGGGAGCCTCGTACCAAGAGACCCAGTACTTC
TRBV5-1	TRBJ2-7	TRBD1	NA	CASSLTGEYEQYF	TGCGCCAGCAGCTTGACAGGGGAGTACGAGCAGTACTTC
TRBV29-1	TRBJ1-5	TRBD1	NA	CSVKGTGGDQPQHF	TGCAGCGTTAAAGGGACAGGGGGCGACCAGCCCCAGCATTTT
TRBV7-2	TRBJ1-2	NA	NA	CASSLGRIYGYTF	TGTGCCAGCAGCTTAGGGCGGATCTATGGCTACACCTTC
TRBV29-1	TRBJ2-1	NA	NA	CSVLRTDNEQFF	TGCAGCGTCTTACGGACAGACAATGAGCAGTTCTTC
TRBV5-1	TRBJ2-5	NA	few	CASSRAPGETQYF	TGCGCCAGCAGTCGAGCCCCCGGAGAGACCCAGTACTTC
TRBV5-4	TRBJ2-3	TRBD1	NA	CASRPDRDSTDTQYF	TGTGCCAGCAGACCTGACAGGGATAGCACAGATACGCAGTATTTT